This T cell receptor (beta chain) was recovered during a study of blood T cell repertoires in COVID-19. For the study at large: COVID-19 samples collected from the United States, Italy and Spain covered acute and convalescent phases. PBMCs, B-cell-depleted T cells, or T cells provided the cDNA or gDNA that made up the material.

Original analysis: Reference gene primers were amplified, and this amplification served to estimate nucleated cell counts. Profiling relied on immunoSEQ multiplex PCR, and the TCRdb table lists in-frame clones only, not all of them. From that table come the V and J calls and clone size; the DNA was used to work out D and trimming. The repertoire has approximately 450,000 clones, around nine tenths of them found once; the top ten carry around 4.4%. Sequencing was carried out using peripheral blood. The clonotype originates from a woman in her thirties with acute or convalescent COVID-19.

CDR3 nucleotides: TGTGCCTGGCGAGGGGGGACCGGGGGCGGGGAGCTGTTTTTT. The encoded protein is CAWRGGTGGGELFF. V is TRBV30 and J is TRBJ2-2, with D perhaps given as TRBD1 or TRBD2 (6 bases each). Germline-derived CDR1 and CDR2 are GTSNPN and SVGIG (reference sequence). The CDR3 runs to 14 residues. Trimming stripped 5 bases from V and 7 bases from J, with 17 bases between.